A single sample is the source of the 12 T cell receptor beta chains below, sequenced in a study of cytotoxic CD8 clonotypes in ibrutinib-treated CLL. The data were produced by immunoSEQ multiplex PCR, yet TCRdb's version contains in-frame clones alone and is incomplete. Of some 200,000 clones in the sample, 65% to 80% were seen once. Material: PBMCs, obtained after 12 months of ibrutinib treatment. Every receptor here comes from a human donor with chronic lymphocytic leukemia.

This chain uses TRBV7-9 with TRBJ2-2, with 10 bases aligning to TRBD1. Per the germline V gene, CDR1 is SEHNR and CDR2 is FQNEAQ (reference sequence). There are 16 residues in the CDR3. The V gene end was trimmed by 5 bases and the J gene end by 5 bases; junction bases not matched to a gene: 8. CDR3 protein: CASSPWGTGVTGELFF. The DNA of the CDR3 is TGTGCCAGCAGCCCTTGGGGGACAGGGGTAACCGGGGAGCTGTTTTTT.

The chain employs TRBV30 and TRBJ1-1; D ambiguous. The CDR3 covers 14 residues. Germline V gives CDR1 GTSNPN, CDR2 SVGIG (reference sequence). Trimming removed 0 bases at V and 0 bases at J, with 8 bases between. The CDR3 is CAWSVNGVNTEAFF. DNA for the CDR3: TGTGCCTGGAGTGTAAATGGGGTGAACACTGAAGCTTTCTTT.

The chain joins TRBV4-1 to TRBJ2-7; D unresolved. This CDR3 is 13 amino acids long. Trimming shortened V by 1 base and J by 9 bases, and 13 bases separated the two germline ends. CDR1 is MGHRA and CDR2 is YSYEKL in the germline V gene. The CDR3 DNA reads TGCGCCAGCAGCCAAGTTTATGGTTTCGGGCAGTACTTC. Protein sequence: CASSQVYGFGQYF.

The rearrangement links TRBV7-2 to TRBJ1-2; D perhaps matches TRBD1 (6 bases). Deletions cut 5 bases from V and 3 bases from J, with 19 bases between. The germline V gene has CDR1 SGHTA and CDR2 FQGNSA. The CDR3 runs to 16 residues. Written as DNA, the CDR3 is TGTGCCAGCAGCCCTTTTACAGGGCTCCTAGACTATGGCTACACCTTC. Its protein product is CASSPFTGLLDYGYTF.

The genes are TRBV27 and TRBJ2-1; TRBD2 aligns across 9 bases. Germline CDR1 and CDR2: MNHEY and SMNVEV (reference sequence). Unmatched junction bases numbered 2, after V lost 1 base and J lost 4 bases. This CDR3 has 15 amino acids. The CDR3 region is CASSLFSGGYNEQFF. CDR3 sequence (DNA): TGTGCCAGCAGTTTATTTAGCGGGGGATACAATGAGCAGTTCTTC.

V gene TRBV6-5 combines with J gene TRBJ2-3; TRBD1 matches at 10 bases. The junction had 0 bases not matched to a gene; V was cut back by 0 bases and J by 6 bases. CDR3 size: 14 residues. Germline V gene sequence: CDR1 MNHEY, CDR2 SVGAGI. The CDR3 DNA reads TGTGCCAGCAGTTACTCGGACAGGGGGGATACGCAGTATTTT. Amino acid sequence: CASSYSDRGDTQYF.

The rearrangement links TRBV6-6 to TRBJ2-2, with D hard to call. Trimming removed 6 bases at V and 7 bases at J, with 12 bases between. CDR1 is MNHNY and CDR2 is SVGAGI in the germline V gene (reference sequence). CDR3 length: 13 amino acids. DNA of the CDR3: TGTGCCAGCAGGGCCCTAGAGCACGGGGAGCTGTTTTTT. It yields the protein CASRALEHGELFF.

This sequence joins TRBV5-6 and TRBJ2-7, with D perhaps matching TRBD2 (6 bases). Trimming removed 1 base from V and 3 bases from J, with 11 bases in between. This CDR3 is 14 amino acids long. The germline V gene has CDR1 SGHDT and CDR2 YYEEEE. The CDR3 loop reads CASSLTTSVYEQYF. CDR3 coding DNA: TGTGCCAGCAGCTTGACGACTAGTGTCTACGAGCAGTACTTC.

The V gene is TRBV18, the J gene TRBJ2-1; tentative D call: TRBD2 (5 bases). The CDR3 loop spans 15 amino acids. Germline CDR1 reads KGHSH; CDR2 reads LQKENI. V was clipped by 0 bases and J by 5 bases, with 11 bases between them. CDR3 loop: CASSPPSGGHNEQFF. For the CDR3, the DNA is TGTGCCAGCTCACCACCCAGTGGAGGTCACAATGAGCAGTTCTTC.

V gene TRBV5-1 combines with J gene TRBJ2-7, with a possible D match to TRBD1 (6 bases). The germline V and J ends were trimmed by 4 bases and 3 bases, with 11 bases remaining between them. Germline V lookup: CDR1 SGHRS, CDR2 YFSETQ. The CDR3 loop spans 13 amino acids. The CDR3 protein is CASSRDNGYEQYF. The CDR3 DNA sequence: TGCGCCAGCAGCCGGGACAACGGCTACGAGCAGTACTTC.

This clone was seen many times. The chain is built from TRBV28 and TRBJ1-1, with TRBD1 identical over 8 bases. After removal of 5 bases from V and 1 base from J, the junction contained 6 bases not matched to a gene. The CDR3 has 15 residues. Germline CDR1 MDHEN, CDR2 SYDVKM. CDR3 amino acids: CASSPRGQGNTEAFF. In DNA, the CDR3 is TGTGCCAGCAGTCCCCGCGGACAGGGGAACACTGAAGCTTTCTTT.

CDR3 sequence: CSVFRWVGLTEAFF. As DNA, the CDR3 is TGCAGCGTTTTTAGGTGGGTCGGCTTGACTGAAGCTTTCTTT. This chain joins TRBV29-1 and TRBJ1-1; D is ambiguous. The CDR3 loop spans 14 amino acids. Germline loops: CDR1 SQVTM, CDR2 ANQGSEA. Trimming left V 5 bases short and J 5 bases short, with 18 bases between.